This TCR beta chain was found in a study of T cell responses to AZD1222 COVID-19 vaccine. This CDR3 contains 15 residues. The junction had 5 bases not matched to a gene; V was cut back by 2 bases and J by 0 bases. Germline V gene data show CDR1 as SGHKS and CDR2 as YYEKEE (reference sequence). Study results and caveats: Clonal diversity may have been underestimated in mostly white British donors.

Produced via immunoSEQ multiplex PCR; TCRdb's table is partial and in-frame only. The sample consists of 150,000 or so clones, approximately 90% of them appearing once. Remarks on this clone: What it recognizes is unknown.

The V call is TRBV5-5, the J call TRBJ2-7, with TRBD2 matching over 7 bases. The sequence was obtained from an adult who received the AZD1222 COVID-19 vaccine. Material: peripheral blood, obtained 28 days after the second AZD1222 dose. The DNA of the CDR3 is TGTGCCAGCAGCTTCCGGCGGGGGAGCTCCTACGAGCAGTACTTC. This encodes CASSFRRGSSYEQYF.